This T cell receptor (beta chain) was found in a study of shared clonotypes between healthy human individuals (TCRdb year 2020). Turning to the overall study: The cohort comprised a couple of women and three men aged 18 to 49 years. Libraries were prepared and TCR repertoires were sequenced by different laboratories using diverse techniques, in order to increase sequencing depth and limit assay-specific biases. Per donor, three plates each were used for CD4 naive and CD4 memory, two for CD8 naive, and one for CD8 memory. Each donor's leukapheresis produced roughly between roughly 0.9 and 9 billion PBMCs. To estimate repertoire size and how much clonotypes are shared between individuals, the study performed deep sequencing of blood TCR repertoires from five healthy adults.

For CDR1 and CDR2, the germline V gene lists SGDLS and YYNGEE. The CDR3 has 15 amino acids, counting the end cysteine and phenylalanine. The entry retains the CDR3 DNA only, 45 bases that are in frame from base 1. The junction carries 15 bases between V and J, which are trimmed by 2 bases and 4 bases respectively. Overall study results and their limits: Sampling was limited to blood, and TCR repertoires in tissue likely differ from TCR repertoires in blood. Estimated clonotype richness was generally larger for naive than for memory subsets. Because the study included a small number of donors, the genetic and exposure-history diversity represented was limited. Rarefaction of sorted-subset datasets indicated incomplete sequencing despite the large sequencing depth. Pairwise subsampling indicated that sequencing depth was expected to affect the degree of clonotype sharing among donors. About 5% of naive CD4, roughly 3.5% of naive CD8, about 2.4% of memory CD4, and less than 0.45% of memory CD8 clonotypes were shared across several donors. Higher generation probabilities were observed for clonotypes shared by all four sorted-subset donors than for non-shared clonotypes.

The donors were healthy, HIV-negative adults who had no recently reported acute infections or vaccinations. All donors were Caucasian adults living in Nashville, Tennessee, USA. CD4+ T cells were enriched by magnetic negative selection, after which naive cells were positively selected on CD45RA and the negative fraction was taken as the memory subset. Blood was obtained by leukapheresis, after which PBMCs were separated by Ficoll-Histopaque density gradient centrifugation and cryopreserved in liquid nitrogen vapor phase. Analytical flow cytometry was used to check the purity and quantity of every magnetically sorted T cell population. Genomic DNA was isolated from each sorted fraction and quantified by UV absorbance on a Nanodrop 2000c. Regarding this clone: Its antigen target is currently unknown. Base-call qualities are not available, and no considerably larger clone is one nucleotide away.

Using the deep immunoSEQ assay, TCR CDR3 regions were amplified from genomic DNA by multiplex PCR. Genomic DNA extracted from each cell subset was distributed evenly over all wells of several immunoSEQ 96-well plates, and each plate served as one replicate. For sorted subsets, each replicate PCR was loaded with about 0.2 ug genomic DNA, equivalent to roughly 30,000 T cell genomes. Purified libraries were quantified with a Qubit 3.0 fluorometer, sized on a Bioanalyzer 2100, and re-quantified with the KAPA Library Quantification kit. Each immunoSEQ 96-well plate was sequenced on its own single-read 150-cycle Illumina NextSeq 550 flow cell. As for how the authors treated the data: The immunoSEQ output contained only junctional sequences without quality scores, so filtering could not match that applied to full-length reads. To assign V/J genes and CDR3, sequences were annotated using PyIR, a Python wrapper for IgBLAST v1.9, with IMGT germline references. Any read was removed if the V/J assignment was weak (E-value above 1e-6), the CDR3 was missing, or the read contained stop codons, out-of-frame junctions, or ambiguous translated residues. V3J clonotypes were defined as sequences sharing an identical inferred V gene, J gene, and CDR3 amino acid sequence. Percentage overlap between repertoires was calculated by dividing the number of shared unique clonotypes by the size of the smaller repertoire. Richness of each repertoire was evaluated using RTK rarefaction, the Chao1 estimator, and Recon v2.1 estimates of unobserved clonotypes. OLGA was used to compute generation probabilities for all TCRbeta clonotypes that the gDNA method yielded from four donors. TCRdb took over this immuneACCESS table, retaining in-frame rearrangements with V and J assigned. Such tables are incomplete; in checked studies, under half of the missing clones stem from an unresolved V gene, and the remainder is unexplained. V and J calls and clone size are copied from that table; D and trimming were computed from the DNA. This sample holds roughly 760,000 clones; approximately 79% were observed only once. The top ten hold about 1.7% of the sample.

Sequenced sample: memory CD4+ T cells sorted from blood. The label giving this sample's cell subset or site can be read as: CD45RA-negative fraction. In this chain, TRBV9 is recombined with TRBJ1-1; D gene: possibly TRBD1, on 6 matching bases. The source is a woman aged 25 to 39 in good health. Here is the DNA: TGTGCCAGCAGCGTCCTTGGGGCAGGGGCCACTGAAGCTTTCTTT. Translated, it reads CASSVLGAGATEAFF.